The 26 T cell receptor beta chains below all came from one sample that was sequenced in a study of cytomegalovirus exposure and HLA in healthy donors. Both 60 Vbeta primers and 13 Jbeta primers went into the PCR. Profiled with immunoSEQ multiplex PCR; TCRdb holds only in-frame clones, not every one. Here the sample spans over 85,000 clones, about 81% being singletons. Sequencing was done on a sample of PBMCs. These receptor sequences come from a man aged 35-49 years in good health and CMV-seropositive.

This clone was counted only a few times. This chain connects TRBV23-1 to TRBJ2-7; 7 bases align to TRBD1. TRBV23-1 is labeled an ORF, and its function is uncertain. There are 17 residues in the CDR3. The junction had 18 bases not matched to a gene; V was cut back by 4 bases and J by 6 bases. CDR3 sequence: CASSPQLGGRFWFEQYF. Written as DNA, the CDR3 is TGCGCCAGCAGTCCCCAGTTAGGGGGCCGCTTCTGGTTCGAGCAGTACTTC.

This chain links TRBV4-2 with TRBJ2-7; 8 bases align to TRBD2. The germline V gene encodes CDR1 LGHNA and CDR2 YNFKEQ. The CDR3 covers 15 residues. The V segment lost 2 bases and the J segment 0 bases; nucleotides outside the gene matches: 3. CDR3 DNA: TGTGCCAGCAGCCAAACCAGCGGGAGCTCCTACGAGCAGTACTTC. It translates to CASSQTSGSSYEQYF.

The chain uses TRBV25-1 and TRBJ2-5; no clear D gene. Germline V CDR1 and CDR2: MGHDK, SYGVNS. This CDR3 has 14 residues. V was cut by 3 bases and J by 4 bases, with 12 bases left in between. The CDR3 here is CASSELAGRETQYF. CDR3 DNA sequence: TGTGCCAGCAGTGAGCTGGCAGGAAGAGAGACCCAGTACTTC.

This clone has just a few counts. CDR3 DNA: TGTGCCAGCAGCACCACACTAGCCACCGGCCACAATGAGCAGTTCTTC. Amino acids: CASSTTLATGHNEQFF. V and J are TRBV7-3 and TRBJ2-1, with D possibly matching TRBD2 (6 bases). The ends were cut back, 5 bases at V and 5 bases at J, with 19 bases in the middle. Germline loops: CDR1 SGHTA, CDR2 FQGTGA. This CDR3 contains 16 residues.

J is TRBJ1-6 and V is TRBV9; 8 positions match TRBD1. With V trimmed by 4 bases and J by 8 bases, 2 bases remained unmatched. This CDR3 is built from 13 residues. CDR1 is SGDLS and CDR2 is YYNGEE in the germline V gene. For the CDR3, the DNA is TGTGCCAGCAGCATGACAGGGGATTCACCCCTCCACTTT. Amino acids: CASSMTGDSPLHF. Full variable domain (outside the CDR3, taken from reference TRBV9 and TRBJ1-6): DSGVTQTPKHLITATGQRVTLRCSPRSGDLSVYWYQQSLDQGLQFLIQYYNGEERAKGNILERFSAQQFPDLHSELNLSSLELGDSALYFCASSMTGDSPLHFGNGTRLTVT.

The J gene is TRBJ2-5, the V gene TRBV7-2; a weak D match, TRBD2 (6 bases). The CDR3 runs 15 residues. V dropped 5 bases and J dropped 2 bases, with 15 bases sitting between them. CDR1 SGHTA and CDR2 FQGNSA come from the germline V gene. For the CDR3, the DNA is TGTGCCAGCAGCCACGGGGGAAAGAATCAAGAGACCCAGTACTTC. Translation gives CASSHGGKNQETQYF. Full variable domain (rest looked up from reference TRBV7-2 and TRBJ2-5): GAGVSQSPSNKVTEKGKDVELRCDPISGHTALYWYRQSLGQGLEFLIYFQGNSAPDKSGLPSDRFSAERTGGSVSTLTIQRTQQEDSAVYLCASSHGGKNQETQYFGPGTRLLVL.

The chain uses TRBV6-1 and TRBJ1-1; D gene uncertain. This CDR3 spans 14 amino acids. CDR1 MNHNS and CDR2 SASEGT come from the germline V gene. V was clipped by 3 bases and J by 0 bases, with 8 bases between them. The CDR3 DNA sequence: TGTGCCAGCAGTGAGGGGAGGTTGAACACTGAAGCTTTCTTT. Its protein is CASSEGRLNTEAFF.

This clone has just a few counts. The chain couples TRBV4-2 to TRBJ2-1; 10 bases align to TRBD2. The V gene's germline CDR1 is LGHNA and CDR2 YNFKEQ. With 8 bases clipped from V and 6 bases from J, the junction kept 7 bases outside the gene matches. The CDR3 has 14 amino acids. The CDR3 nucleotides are TGTGCCAGCGGAAAGCGGGGGGGCAGCAATGAGCAGTTCTTC. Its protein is CASGKRGGSNEQFF.

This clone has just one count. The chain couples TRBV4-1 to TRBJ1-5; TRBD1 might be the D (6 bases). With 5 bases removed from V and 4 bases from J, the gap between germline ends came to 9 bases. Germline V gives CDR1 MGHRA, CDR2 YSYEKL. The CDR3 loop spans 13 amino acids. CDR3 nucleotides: TGCGCCAGCAGCGCACAGGGAAATCAGCCCCAGCATTTT. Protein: CASSAQGNQPQHF.

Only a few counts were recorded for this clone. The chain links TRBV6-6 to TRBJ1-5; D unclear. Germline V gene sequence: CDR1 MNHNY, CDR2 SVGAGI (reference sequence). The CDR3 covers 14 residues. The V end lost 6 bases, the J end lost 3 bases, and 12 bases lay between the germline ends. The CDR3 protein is CASSPDTDNQPQHF. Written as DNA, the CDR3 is TGTGCCAGCAGCCCAGACACTGACAATCAGCCCCAGCATTTT.

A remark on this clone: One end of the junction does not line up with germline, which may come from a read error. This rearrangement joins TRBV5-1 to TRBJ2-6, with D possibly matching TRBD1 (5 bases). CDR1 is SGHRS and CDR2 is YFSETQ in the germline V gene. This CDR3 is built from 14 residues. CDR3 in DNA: TGCGCCAGCAGCTGGGATTCTGGGGCCAACGGCCTGACTTTC. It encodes CASSWDSGANGLTF.

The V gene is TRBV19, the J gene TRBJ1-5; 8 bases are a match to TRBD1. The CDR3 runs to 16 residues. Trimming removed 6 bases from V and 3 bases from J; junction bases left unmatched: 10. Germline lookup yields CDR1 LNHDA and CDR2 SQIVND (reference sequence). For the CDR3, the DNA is TGTGCCAGTAGCAATATCGTCAGGGGGCTCAATCAGCCCCAGCATTTT. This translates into CASSNIVRGLNQPQHF.

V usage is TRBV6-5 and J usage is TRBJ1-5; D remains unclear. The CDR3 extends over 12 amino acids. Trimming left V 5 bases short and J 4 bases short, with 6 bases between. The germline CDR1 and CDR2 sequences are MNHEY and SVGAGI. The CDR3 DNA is TGTGCCAGCAGTGAGCTTAATCAGCCCCAGCATTTT. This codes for CASSELNQPQHF.

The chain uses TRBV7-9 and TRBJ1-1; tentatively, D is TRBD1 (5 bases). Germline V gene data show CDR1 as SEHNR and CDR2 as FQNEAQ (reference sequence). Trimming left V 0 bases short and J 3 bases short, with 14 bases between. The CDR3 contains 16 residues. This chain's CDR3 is CASSLAKTAGDTEAFF. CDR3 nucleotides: TGTGCCAGCAGCTTAGCTAAGACAGCGGGCGACACTGAAGCTTTCTTT. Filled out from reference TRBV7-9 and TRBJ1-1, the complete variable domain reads DTGVSQNPRHKITKRGQNVTFRCDPISEHNRLYWYRQTLGQGPEFLTYFQNEAQLEKSRLLSDRFSAERPKGSFSTLEIQRTEQGDSAMYLCASSLAKTAGDTEAFFGQGTRLTVV.

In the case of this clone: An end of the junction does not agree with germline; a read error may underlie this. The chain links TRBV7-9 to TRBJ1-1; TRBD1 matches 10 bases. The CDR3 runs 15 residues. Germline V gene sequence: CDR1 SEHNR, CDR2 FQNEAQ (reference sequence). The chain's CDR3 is CSSSSRTGGWTEAFF. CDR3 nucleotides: TGTTCCAGCAGCTCACGGACAGGGGGTTGGACTGAAGCTTTCTTT.

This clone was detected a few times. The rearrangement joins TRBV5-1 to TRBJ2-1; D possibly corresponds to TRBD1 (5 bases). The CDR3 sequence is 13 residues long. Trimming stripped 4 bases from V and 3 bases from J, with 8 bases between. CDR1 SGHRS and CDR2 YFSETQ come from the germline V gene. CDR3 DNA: TGCGCCAGCAGCCCCCAGGGCTACAATGAGCAGTTCTTC. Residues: CASSPQGYNEQFF. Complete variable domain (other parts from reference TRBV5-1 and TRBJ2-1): KAGVTQTPRYLIKTRGQQVTLSCSPISGHRSVSWYQQTPGQGLQFLFEYFSETQRNKGNFPGRFSGRQFSNSRSEMNVSTLELGDSALYLCASSPQGYNEQFFGPGTRLTVL.

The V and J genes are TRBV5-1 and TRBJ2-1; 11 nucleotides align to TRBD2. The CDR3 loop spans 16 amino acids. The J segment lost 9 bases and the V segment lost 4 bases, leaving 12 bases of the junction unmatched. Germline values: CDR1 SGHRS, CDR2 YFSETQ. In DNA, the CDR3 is TGCGCCAGCAGCCTATCTCTAGCGGGGGGTCGGAGTGAGCAGTTCTTC. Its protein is CASSLSLAGGRSEQFF.

The CDR3 protein is CASSQFSRSGSYEQYF. CDR3 sequence (DNA): TGTGCCAGCTCCCAATTCTCCCGAAGCGGGAGCTACGAGCAGTACTTC. The chain uses TRBV18 and TRBJ2-7; TRBD2 matches 8 bases. The J segment lost 3 bases and the V segment lost 6 bases, leaving 13 bases of the junction unmatched. From germline, CDR1 is KGHSH and CDR2 LQKENI. This CDR3 has 16 amino acids.

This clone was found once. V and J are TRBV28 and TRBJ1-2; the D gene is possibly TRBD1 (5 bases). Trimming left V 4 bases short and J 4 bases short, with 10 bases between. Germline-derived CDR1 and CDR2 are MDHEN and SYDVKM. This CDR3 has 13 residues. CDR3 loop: CASSYGGGYGYTF. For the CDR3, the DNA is TGTGCCAGCAGTTATGGGGGGGGCTATGGCTACACCTTC.

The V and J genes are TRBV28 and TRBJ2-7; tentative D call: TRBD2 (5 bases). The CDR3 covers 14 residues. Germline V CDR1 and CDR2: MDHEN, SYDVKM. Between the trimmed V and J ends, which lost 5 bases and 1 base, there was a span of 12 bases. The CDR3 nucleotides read TGTGCCAGCAGTCAGCCTAGCAGATCCTACGAGCAGTACTTC. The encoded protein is CASSQPSRSYEQYF.

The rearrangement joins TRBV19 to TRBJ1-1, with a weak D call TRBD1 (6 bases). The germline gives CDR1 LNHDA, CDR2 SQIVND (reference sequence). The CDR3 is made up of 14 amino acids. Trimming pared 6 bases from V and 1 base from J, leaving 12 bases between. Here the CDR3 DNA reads TGTGCCAGTAGGGAGACAGGCCAGAACACTGAAGCTTTCTTT. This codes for CASRETGQNTEAFF.

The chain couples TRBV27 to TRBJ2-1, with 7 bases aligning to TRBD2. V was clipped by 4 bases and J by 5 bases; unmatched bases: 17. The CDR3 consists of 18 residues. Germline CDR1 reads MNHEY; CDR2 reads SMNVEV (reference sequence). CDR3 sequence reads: CASSSKVRQLAEHNEQFF. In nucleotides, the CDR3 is TGTGCCAGCAGTTCGAAAGTCCGGCAGCTAGCGGAGCACAATGAGCAGTTCTTC.

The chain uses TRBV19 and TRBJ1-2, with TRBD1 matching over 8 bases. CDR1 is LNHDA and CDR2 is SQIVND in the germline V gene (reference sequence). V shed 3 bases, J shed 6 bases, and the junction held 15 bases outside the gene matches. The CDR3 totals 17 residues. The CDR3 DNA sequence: TGTGCCAGTAGTATGGGTACCTCGGGACAGGTCCTTAATGGCTACACCTTC. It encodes CASSMGTSGQVLNGYTF.

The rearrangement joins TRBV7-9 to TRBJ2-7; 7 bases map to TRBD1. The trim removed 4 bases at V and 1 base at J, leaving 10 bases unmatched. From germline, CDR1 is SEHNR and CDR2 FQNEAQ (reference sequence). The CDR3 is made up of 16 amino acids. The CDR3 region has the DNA TGTGCCAGCAGCTCCCCTACAGGGGCCCATTCCTACGAGCAGTACTTC. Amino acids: CASSSPTGAHSYEQYF.

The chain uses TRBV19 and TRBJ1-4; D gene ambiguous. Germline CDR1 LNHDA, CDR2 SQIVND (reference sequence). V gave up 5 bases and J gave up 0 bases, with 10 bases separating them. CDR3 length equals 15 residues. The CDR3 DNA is TGTGCCAGTAGTCCCCTGGTAGCAACTAATGAAAAACTGTTTTTT. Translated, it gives CASSPLVATNEKLFF.

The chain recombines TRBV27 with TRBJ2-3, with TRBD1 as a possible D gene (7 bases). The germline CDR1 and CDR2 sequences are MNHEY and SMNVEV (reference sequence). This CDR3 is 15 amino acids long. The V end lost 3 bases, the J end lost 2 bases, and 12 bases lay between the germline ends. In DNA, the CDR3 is TGTGCCAGCAGTTTTGACAGGGAGGCCACAGATACGCAGTATTTT. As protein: CASSFDREATDTQYF.